These 30 T cell receptor beta chains were sequenced from one sample in a study of response to subunit inactivated influenza vaccine (dated by TCRdb to between 2018 and 2020). The time point label, as the study defines it: around 47 days after influenza vaccine administration. Library generation was performed with RT-PCR. The listed sequencing device is Illumina HiSeq 2500. Clones were called with MiXCR by TCRdb after fastp trimmed the public reads at Q25, and only in-frame beta chains were retained. Duplicate CDR3 protein sequences are folded into a single record with the most common DNA and genes. The sample table shows roughly 460,000 distinct CDR3 sequences, and roughly 9.8% are seen once. Roughly 12% of the sample is in the top ten clones. The sequenced sample was PBMCs from blood, obtained roughly 48 days after vaccination. These receptors all stem from a man aged 50-59 years who received an inactivated influenza vaccine. Donor details come from another sample of the same person, matched by shared clones.

This clonotype was counted between two and nine times. This chain's CDR3 is CASSASGTATYEQYF. The CDR3 region has the DNA TGTGCCAGCAGTGCCTCCGGGACTGCTACCTACGAGCAGTACTTC. The V and J genes are TRBV12-3 or TRBV12-4 and TRBJ2-7, with D possibly TRBD2 on 6 matching bases. The V end lost 5 bases, the J end lost 2 bases, and 16 bases lay between the germline ends. The CDR3 length is 15 residues.

This clonotype appeared a few times. The rearrangement uses TRBV14 and TRBJ2-7; a possible D gene is TRBD2 (6 bases). Germline V CDR1 and CDR2: SGHDN, FVKESK. The V end was cut by 6 bases, the J end by 3 bases, with 15 bases between. The CDR3 is 14 residues long. CDR3 sequence (DNA): TGTGCCAGCAGACGTAGCGGAGCCCTCTACGAGCAGTACTTC. Its translation is CASRRSGALYEQYF. Full variable domain (rest looked up from reference TRBV14 and TRBJ2-7): EAGVTQFPSHSVIEKGQTVTLRCDPISGHDNLYWYRRVMGKEIKFLLHFVKESKQDESGMPNNRFLAERTGGTYSTLKVQPAELEDSGVYFCASRRSGALYEQYFGPGTRLTVT.

A few counts support this clonotype. CDR3 protein: CATSTPSLGRANEKLFF. As DNA, the CDR3 is TGTGCCACCAGCACCCCGTCTTTGGGACGGGCGAATGAAAAACTGTTTTTT. The chain combines TRBV15 with TRBJ1-4, with D possibly being TRBD1 (5 bases). Trimming stripped 4 bases from V and 5 bases from J, with 20 bases between. Germline values: CDR1 LNHNV, CDR2 YYDKDF (reference sequence). The CDR3 is made up of 17 amino acids.

This clonotype was seen many times. The chain couples TRBV4-2 to TRBJ1-1, with D tentatively TRBD1 (6 bases). Germline CDR1 reads LGHNA; CDR2 reads YNFKEQ. Between the trimmed V and J ends, which lost 1 base and 4 bases, there was a span of 16 bases. This CDR3 contains 16 residues. CDR3 sequence (DNA): TGTGCCAGCAGCCAAGGGGTGTCGGGGGCGAGCACTGAAGCTTTCTTT. Translated, it gives CASSQGVSGASTEAFF.

This clonotype was counted ten times or more. The CDR3 region is CASSQGVAGELFF. CDR3 DNA sequence: TGCGCCAGCAGCCAAGGCGTAGCCGGGGAGCTGTTTTTT. The rearrangement joins TRBV4-1 to TRBJ2-2; D gene uncertain. Germline V CDR1 and CDR2: MGHRA, YSYEKL. With 1 base removed from V and 6 bases from J, the gap between germline ends came to 6 bases. The CDR3 totals 13 residues.

V is TRBV2 and J is TRBJ1-5, with 8 nucleotides matching TRBD1. The CDR3 consists of 16 residues. Germline CDR1 and CDR2: SNHLY and FYNNEI. V lost 1 base to trimming and J lost 3 bases; unmatched junction nucleotides: 5. The CDR3 region is CASSEGPGQVNQPQHF. In DNA form, the CDR3 reads TGTGCCAGCAGTGAAGGACCGGGACAGGTCAATCAGCCCCAGCATTTT.

This clonotype was observed a few times. The V call is TRBV2, the J call TRBJ1-5; 9 bases match TRBD1. Germline V CDR1 and CDR2: SNHLY, FYNNEI. The CDR3 runs 18 residues. V lost 5 bases and J lost 3; bases outside the gene matches: 14. CDR3 residues: CASSTSRDRASLNQPQHF. CDR3 nucleotide sequence: TGTGCCAGCAGTACAAGCCGGGACAGGGCGTCCCTCAATCAGCCCCAGCATTTT.

V is TRBV5-4 and J is TRBJ2-5, with a tentative D call TRBD2 (6 bases). The V gene's germline CDR1 is SGHNT and CDR2 YYREEE (reference sequence). Trimming took 3 bases from V and 4 from J, leaving 16 bases between them. The CDR3 loop spans 15 amino acids. The CDR3 coding sequence is TGTGCCAGCAGCTCAGGTGGAGGGGTCAGAGAGACCCAGTACTTC. It yields the protein CASSSGGGVRETQYF.

The chain recombines TRBV12-3 or TRBV12-4 with TRBJ2-7; a weak D match, TRBD1 (5 bases). Trimming cost V 0 bases and J 1 base, with 10 bases left between them. This CDR3 spans 15 amino acids. CDR3 sequence (DNA): TGTGCCAGCAGTTTAGCGCTAACAGGATCCTACGAGCAGTACTTC. Its translation is CASSLALTGSYEQYF.

This clonotype was counted a few times. This chain uses TRBV12-3 or TRBV12-4 with TRBJ1-5; TRBD1 agrees at 9 bases. The CDR3 covers 15 residues. Trimming removed 7 bases from V and 1 base from J; junction bases left unmatched: 5. In DNA form, the CDR3 reads TGTGCCAGCACTCTGACAGGGGGAAGCAATCAGCCCCAGCATTTT. Its translation: CASTLTGGSNQPQHF.

This clonotype was counted only a few times. The rearrangement joins TRBV7-2 to TRBJ1-6; tentatively, D is TRBD1 (5 bases). The germline V gene has CDR1 SGHTA and CDR2 FQGNSA. Trimming shortened V by 5 bases and J by 7 bases, and 12 bases separated the two germline ends. This CDR3 spans 14 amino acids. Here the CDR3 reads CASSRRGSNSPLHF. The DNA for the CDR3 is TGTGCCAGCAGCCGGAGGGGATCCAATTCACCCCTCCACTTT.

There are many counts of this clonotype. This chain connects TRBV7-9 to TRBJ2-7, with 10 bases aligning to TRBD1. J was trimmed by 3 bases and V by 5 bases; bases with no gene match: 10. Germline CDR1 SEHNR, CDR2 FQNEAQ (reference sequence). The CDR3 contains 16 residues. The CDR3 DNA is TGTGCCAGCAGCAGGACAGGGGGTGGTGTTGACTACGAGCAGTACTTC. Protein product: CASSRTGGGVDYEQYF. The full variable domain, its missing parts supplied by reference TRBV7-9 and TRBJ2-7, is DTGVSQNPRHKITKRGQNVTFRCDPISEHNRLYWYRQTLGQGPEFLTYFQNEAQLEKSRLLSDRFSAERPKGSFSTLEIQRTEQGDSAMYLCASSRTGGGVDYEQYFGPGTRLTVT.

The rearrangement links TRBV5-1 to TRBJ1-1, with TRBD1 matching over 7 bases. The germline gives CDR1 SGHRS, CDR2 YFSETQ. The V segment lost 6 bases and the J segment 3 bases; nucleotides outside the gene matches: 5. The CDR3 loop spans 13 amino acids. The CDR3 reads CASTNTGDTEAFF. The CDR3 DNA reads TGCGCCAGCACCAACACAGGGGACACTGAAGCTTTCTTT. The full variable domain, rest sourced from reference TRBV5-1 and TRBJ1-1, is KAGVTQTPRYLIKTRGQQVTLSCSPISGHRSVSWYQQTPGQGLQFLFEYFSETQRNKGNFPGRFSGRQFSNSRSEMNVSTLELGDSALYLCASTNTGDTEAFFGQGTRLTVV.

The chain is built from TRBV5-1 and TRBJ2-7, with 9 bases lining up with TRBD1. V lost 4 bases to trimming and J lost 5 bases; unmatched junction nucleotides: 7. The CDR3 consists of 14 residues. Germline values: CDR1 SGHRS, CDR2 YFSETQ. The CDR3 DNA follows: TGCGCCAGCAGCCTGGACAGGGGATGGGACGAGCAGTACTTC. Encoded protein: CASSLDRGWDEQYF.

The genes are TRBV7-9 and TRBJ1-4; D gene uncertain. Germline V lookup: CDR1 SEHNR, CDR2 FQNEAQ (reference sequence). There are 14 residues in the CDR3. With 4 bases removed from V and 6 bases from J, the gap between germline ends came to 12 bases. Written as DNA, the CDR3 is TGTGCCAGCAGCTATTTTGGGGTGGATGAAAAACTGTTTTTT. It is translated as CASSYFGVDEKLFF.

The chain recombines TRBV5-5 with TRBJ2-5, with TRBD2 identical over 8 bases. Germline trimming cut 4 bases from V and 1 base from J; bases unmatched to any gene: 6. CDR1 is SGHKS, CDR2 YYEKEE, per germline (reference sequence). This CDR3 comprises 15 residues. DNA for the CDR3: TGTGCCAGCAGCCGGTCGGGAGGGCCCCAAGAGACCCAGTACTTC. Translated, it gives CASSRSGGPQETQYF. Using reference TRBV5-5 and TRBJ2-5 for the parts outside the CDR3, the full variable domain is DAGVTQSPTHLIKTRGQQVTLRCSPISGHKSVSWYQQVLGQGPQFIFQYYEKEERGRGNFPDRFSARQFPNYSSELNVNALLLGDSALYLCASSRSGGPQETQYFGPGTRLLVL.

This clonotype was picked up many times. The V and J genes are TRBV6-2 or TRBV6-3 and TRBJ1-1; D not certain. Trimming took off 1 base at V and 6 bases at J, with 6 bases between the two ends. The length of the CDR3 is 12 residues. The V gene's germline CDR1 is MNHEY and CDR2 SVGEGT. CDR3 loop: CASSYLRSEAFF. The CDR3 DNA is TGTGCCAGCAGTTACTTGCGATCTGAAGCTTTCTTT.

This clonotype came up a few times. This sequence joins TRBV7-2 and TRBJ2-1; 9 positions agree with TRBD2. CDR3 size: 15 residues. CDR1 and CDR2 (germline): SGHTA, FQGNSA. Losses at the gene ends were 3 bases for V and 7 bases for J; bases not matched to a gene: 7. Here the CDR3 DNA reads TGTGCCAGCAGCTTTAGAGCGGGAGGCCGGAATGAGCAGTTCTTC. Translated, it gives CASSFRAGGRNEQFF.

This clonotype was recorded many times. Germline is not matched at one junction end, which may reflect a read error. The chain links TRBV12-3 or TRBV12-4 to TRBJ2-7; 9 nucleotides align to TRBD2. The CDR3 consists of 11 residues. CDR3 nucleotide sequence: TGTGCCAGCAGTCTAGCGGGAAAGCAGTACTTC. Translating it yields CASSLAGKQYF.

At least ten counts were recorded for this clonotype. The chain is built from TRBV20-1 and TRBJ1-3, with 12 bases lining up with TRBD1. V lost 5 bases and J lost 7; bases outside the gene matches: 3. CDR3 length: 13 amino acids. The germline gives CDR1 DFQATT, CDR2 SNEGSKA (reference sequence). CDR3 amino acids: CSAPGQGANTIYF. The CDR3 bases are TGCAGTGCTCCGGGACAGGGGGCCAACACCATATATTTT.

This chain uses TRBV27 with TRBJ2-7, with 8 bases matching TRBD2. The trim removed 2 bases at V and 3 bases at J, leaving 6 bases unmatched. The CDR3 spans 15 residues. CDR1 is MNHEY, CDR2 SMNVEV, per germline (reference sequence). For the CDR3, the DNA is TGTGCCAGCAGTTTACGAGTAGCGGGACACTACGAGCAGTACTTC. The encoded protein is CASSLRVAGHYEQYF.

At least ten counts were recorded for this clonotype. The rearrangement uses TRBV20-1 and TRBJ2-1; TRBD2 might be the D (6 bases). Germline values: CDR1 DFQATT, CDR2 SNEGSKA (reference sequence). Trimming cost V 3 bases and J 7 bases, with 16 bases left between them. The CDR3 has 14 amino acids. CDR3 amino acids: CSASVWDGSNEQFF. The CDR3, as DNA: TGCAGTGCTAGTGTTTGGGACGGGAGTAATGAGCAGTTCTTC.

V gene TRBV25-1 combines with J gene TRBJ2-5; D is perhaps TRBD1 or TRBD2 (6 bases each). Germline V gene data show CDR1 as MGHDK and CDR2 as SYGVNS. This CDR3 has 14 residues. V gave up 3 bases and J gave up 5 bases, with 13 bases separating them. This CDR3 is CASSDQGRRETQYF. The DNA for the CDR3 is TGTGCCAGCAGTGACCAGGGGAGGCGGGAGACCCAGTACTTC.

This chain joins TRBV20-1 and TRBJ2-3, with 13 bases fitting TRBD2. The CDR3 runs 15 residues. With 5 bases clipped from V and 6 bases from J, the junction kept 8 bases outside the gene matches. CDR1 and CDR2 from the germline V gene are DFQATT and SNEGSKA (reference sequence). The CDR3 loop reads CSAGGLAGPGDTQYF. CDR3 DNA: TGCAGTGCTGGGGGACTAGCGGGACCCGGGGATACGCAGTATTTT.

This chain uses TRBV18 with TRBJ2-7; D is perhaps TRBD2 (6 bases). This CDR3 contains 13 residues. Germline values: CDR1 KGHSH, CDR2 LQKENI. The ends were cut back, 2 bases at V and 5 bases at J, with 10 bases in the middle. The CDR3: CASSPIRENEQYF. CDR3 coding DNA: TGTGCCAGCTCACCAATTCGGGAGAACGAGCAGTACTTC.

This clonotype was counted at least ten times. The chain couples TRBV12-3 or TRBV12-4 to TRBJ2-1; 8 bases match TRBD2. With 8 bases clipped from V and 3 bases from J, the junction kept 6 bases outside the gene matches. The CDR3 extends over 14 amino acids. The chain's CDR3 is CASGISGDYNEQFF. CDR3 coding DNA: TGTGCCAGCGGAATTAGCGGGGACTACAATGAGCAGTTCTTC.

V and J are TRBV20-1 and TRBJ1-2; TRBD1 is a possible D gene (5 bases). V lost 0 bases and J 4 bases, leaving 18 bases between the germline ends. The CDR3 has 16 residues. In germline, CDR1 is DFQATT, CDR2 SNEGSKA (reference sequence). The CDR3 DNA is TGCAGTGCTAGAGAAGATAACCGGGACCGAAGCTATGGCTACACCTTC. Translation gives CSAREDNRDRSYGYTF.

The chain uses TRBV7-8 and TRBJ2-5; TRBD1 matches 7 bases. Germline CDR1 SGHVS, CDR2 FQNEAQ. V lost 8 bases to trimming and J lost 3 bases; unmatched junction nucleotides: 6. CDR3 size: 13 residues. CDR3 protein: CASSPGQKETQYF. The CDR3 DNA is TGTGCCAGCTCCCCGGGACAGAAAGAGACCCAGTACTTC.

This clonotype was seen more than once but under ten times. The chain uses TRBV5-4 and TRBJ2-1, with TRBD2 matching 9 bases. Per germline, CDR1 SGHNT and CDR2 YYREEE (reference sequence). This CDR3 contains 16 residues. J lost 5 bases, V lost 3 bases, and 9 bases had no gene match. CDR3 amino acids: CASSSSGGRAHNEQFF. The CDR3 coding sequence is TGTGCCAGCAGCTCGAGCGGCGGGAGGGCCCACAATGAGCAGTTCTTC.

This clonotype has a count of ten or more. The chain combines TRBV4-1 with TRBJ2-1; 7 nucleotides align to TRBD2. Germline V gene data show CDR1 as MGHRA and CDR2 as YSYEKL. There are 15 residues in the CDR3. V lost 5 bases, J lost 0 bases, and 4 bases stayed unmatched. The CDR3 reads CASSFRLASYNEQFF. CDR3 sequence (DNA): TGCGCCAGCAGCTTTCGACTAGCCTCCTACAATGAGCAGTTCTTC.